This T cell receptor beta chain was sequenced in a study of blood T cell repertoires in COVID-19. TCRdb's copy holds only in-frame clones and misses some; the assay was immunoSEQ multiplex PCR. Among 53,000 or so clones listed, 86% were seen once. V was clipped by 5 bases and J by 1 base, with 5 bases between them. CDR3 length equals 13 residues. Germline V lookup: CDR1 WSHSY, CDR2 SAAADI. Sequenced material: peripheral blood. This sequence joins TRBV10-2 and TRBJ2-2; D not resolved. The sequence came from a man in his 70s with active COVID-19. CDR3 region: CASSSLNTGELFF. In nucleotides, the CDR3 is TGCGCCAGCAGTTCCTTGAACACCGGGGAGCTGTTTTTT.